What follows is one TCR beta chain and its context. No cognate antigen has been identified for it. Per-nucleotide qualities are absent, and no much larger clonotype sits a single base away. The CDR3 holds 15 amino acids from the cysteine to the phenylalanine. Here the CDR3 DNA is all that survives: 45 bases in frame from base 1. After removal of 6 bases from V and 1 base from J, the junction retains 6 bases not matched to a gene. From a lookup of the germline V gene, CDR1 and CDR2 are MNHNS and SASEGT. This entry is derived from a study of CD8 T cells in ankylosing spondylitis (dated by TCRdb to about 2017). Study-level background: The study set out to find disease-linked TCR variants by profiling T cell receptor beta repertoires in ankylosing spondylitis patients and healthy donors. The full study cohort was made up of 25 to 30 ankylosing spondylitis patients and 108 healthy donors. Peripheral blood was sampled, and synovial fluid was also collected from ankylosing spondylitis patients.

The listed sequencing device is Illumina HiSeq 2500. Quantitative 5'-RACE with molecular barcodes was the method used to prepare the TCR beta libraries. As for the original processing: To identify disease-linked TCR variants, a new computational method was used, one built on a probabilistic model of VDJ rearrangement. The raw public data were reprocessed by TCRdb itself: fastp quality trimming at Q25, MiXCR clonotype calling, in-frame beta chains only. Every CDR3 protein is listed once, alongside the most common genes and DNA of its rows. The V and J calls, along with clone size, are taken from TCRdb and not from the paper's own processing. Recorded for this sample are some 200,000 distinct CDR3 sequences; 9.5% to 15% of them occurred a single time. More than 15% of the sample rests with the top ten. General study outcomes and caveats: Some TCR beta motif variants had previously been reported in synovial fluid and blood of reactive arthritis patients, which suggested common disease-initiation mechanisms. The disease-linked clones had a CD8+ phenotype and were found at relatively low frequencies in peripheral blood. The disease-linked clones were reported as significantly enriched in matched synovial fluid samples from ankylosing spondylitis patients. Blood from ankylosing spondylitis patients appeared to be characterized by a TCR beta motif composed of under 10 highly homologous amino acid variants.

Sequenced input: blood, either unsorted or a sorted T cell fraction (not recorded which). The sequence links TRBV6-1 to TRBJ2-7; 10 nucleotides in the junction match TRBD1. The sequence derives from a male donor with ankylosing spondylitis or in good health (not recorded which). CDR3 region: CASRSGTGASYEQYF. The nucleotide sequence reads TGTGCCAGCAGGTCCGGGACAGGGGCTTCCTACGAGCAGTACTTC.